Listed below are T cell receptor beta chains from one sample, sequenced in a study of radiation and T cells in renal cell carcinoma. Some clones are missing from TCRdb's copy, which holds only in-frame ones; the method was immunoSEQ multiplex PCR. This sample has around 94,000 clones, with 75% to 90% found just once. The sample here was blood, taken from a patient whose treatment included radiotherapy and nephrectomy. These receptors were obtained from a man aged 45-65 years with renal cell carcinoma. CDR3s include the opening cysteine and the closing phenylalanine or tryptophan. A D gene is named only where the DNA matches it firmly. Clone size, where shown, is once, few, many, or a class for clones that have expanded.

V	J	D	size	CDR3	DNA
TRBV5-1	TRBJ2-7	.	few	CASSLDPTLSYEQYF	TGCGCCAGCAGCTTGGATCCGACGCTCTCCTACGAGCAGTACTTC
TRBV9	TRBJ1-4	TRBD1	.	CASSPFRGQTNEKLFF	TGTGCCAGCAGCCCTTTCAGGGGGCAGACTAATGAAAAACTGTTTTTT
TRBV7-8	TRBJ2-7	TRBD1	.	CASSSSGQGWAYEQYF	TGTGCCAGCAGCTCCTCGGGACAGGGATGGGCCTACGAGCAGTACTTC
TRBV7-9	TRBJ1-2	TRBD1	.	CASSPSTGGLSQSYTF	TGTGCCAGCAGCCCCTCCACAGGGGGCCTCAGCCAAAGCTACACCTTC
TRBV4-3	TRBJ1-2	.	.	CASSHGFDGYTF	TGCGCCAGCAGCCATGGGTTTGATGGCTACACCTTC
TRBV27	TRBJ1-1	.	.	CASSAWVGGMNTEAFF	TGTGCCAGCAGTGCTTGGGTGGGGGGCATGAACACTGAAGCTTTCTTT
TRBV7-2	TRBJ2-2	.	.	CASSLASGGELFF	TGTGCCAGCAGCTTAGCATCCGGCGGGGAGCTGTTTTTT
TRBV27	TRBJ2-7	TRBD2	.	CASSSGLAGGHEQYF	TGTGCCAGCAGTTCGGGACTAGCGGGAGGCCACGAGCAGTACTTC
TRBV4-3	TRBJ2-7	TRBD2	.	CASSPVAGDSYEQYF	TGCGCCAGCAGCCCCGTAGCGGGGGACTCCTACGAGCAGTACTTC
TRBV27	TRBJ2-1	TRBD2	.	CASSLSFRMAGGPMFF	TGTGCCAGCAGTTTATCTTTCCGGATGGCGGGAGGGCCTATGTTCTTC
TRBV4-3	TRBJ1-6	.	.	CASSQRGGSLHF	TGCGCCAGCAGCCAGCGGGGGGGATCTCTCCACTTT
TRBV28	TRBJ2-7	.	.	CASSLGGQIEQYF	TGTGCCAGCAGTTTGGGTGGACAGATCGAGCAGTACTTC
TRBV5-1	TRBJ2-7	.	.	CASRWDRSYEQYF	TGCGCCAGCAGGTGGGACCGCTCCTACGAGCAGTACTTC
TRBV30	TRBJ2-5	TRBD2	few	CAWSAGTSAETQYF	TGTGCCTGGAGTGCCGGGACTAGCGCAGAGACCCAGTACTTC
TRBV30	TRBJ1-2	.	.	CAWSPGDLWNYGYTF	TGTGCCTGGAGTCCAGGGGACCTCTGGAACTATGGCTACACCTTC
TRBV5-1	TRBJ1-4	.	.	CASSIVTNEKLFF	TGCGCCAGCAGTATCGTGACTAATGAAAAACTGTTTTTT
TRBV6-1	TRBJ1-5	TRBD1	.	CASSPTGSGNQPQHF	TGTGCCAGCAGTCCGACAGGGAGCGGCAATCAGCCCCAGCATTTT
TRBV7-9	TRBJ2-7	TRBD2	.	CASSSVAGTHEQYF	TGTGCCAGCAGCTCAGTAGCGGGGACCCACGAGCAGTACTTC
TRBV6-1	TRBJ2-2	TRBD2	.	CASSEKSGGVSNTGELFF	TGTGCCAGCAGTGAAAAGAGCGGGGGGGTTAGTAACACCGGGGAGCTGTTTTTT
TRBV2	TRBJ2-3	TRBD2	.	CATRTSGSTDTQYF	TGTGCCACGCGGACTAGCGGGAGCACAGATACGCAGTATTTT
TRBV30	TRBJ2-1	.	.	CAWSLGSNEQFF	TGTGCCTGGAGTTTAGGGAGCAACGAGCAGTTCTTC
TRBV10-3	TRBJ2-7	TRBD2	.	CAISESMGLAGPYEQYF	TGTGCCATCAGTGAGTCGATGGGACTAGCGGGACCCTACGAGCAGTACTTC
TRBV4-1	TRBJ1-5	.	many	CASSQTDSNQPQHF	TGCGCCAGCAGCCAAACAGATAGCAATCAGCCCCAGCATTTT
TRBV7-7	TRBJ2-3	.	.	CASSSRTDTQYF	TGTGCTAGCAGCTCTAGGACAGATACGCAGTATTTT
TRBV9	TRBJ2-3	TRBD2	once	CASSLAGVSTDTQYF	TGTGCCAGCAGCCTCGCGGGAGTCAGCACAGATACGCAGTATTTT
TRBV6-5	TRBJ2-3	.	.	CASSLPRGDTQYF	TGTGCCAGCAGCCTCCCGAGGGGAGATACGCAGTATTTT
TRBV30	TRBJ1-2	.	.	CAWSVPRLDYTF	TGTGCCTGGAGTGTACCCAGGCTTGACTACACCTTC
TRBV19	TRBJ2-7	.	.	CASSIAAGHYEQYF	TGTGCCAGTAGTATAGCCGCAGGCCACTACGAGCAGTACTTC
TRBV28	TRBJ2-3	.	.	CASTGTPDTQYF	TGTGCCAGCACCGGGACTCCGGATACGCAGTATTTT
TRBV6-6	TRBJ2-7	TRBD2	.	CASSYSTSGRPYEQYF	TGTGCCAGCAGTTACTCGACTAGCGGGAGGCCCTACGAGCAGTACTTC
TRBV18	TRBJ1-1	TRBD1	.	CASSPRRQGNTEAFF	TGTGCCAGCTCACCCCGTCGACAGGGGAACACTGAAGCTTTCTTT
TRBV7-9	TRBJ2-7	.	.	CASSDLSYEQYF	TGTGCCAGCAGCGACCTCAGCTACGAGCAGTACTTC
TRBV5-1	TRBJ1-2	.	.	CASSRSGSGYTF	TGCGCCAGCAGCCGCTCGGGATCTGGCTACACCTTC
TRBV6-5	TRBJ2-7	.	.	CASSYWGSYEQYF	TGTGCCAGCAGTTACTGGGGGTCCTACGAGCAGTACTTC
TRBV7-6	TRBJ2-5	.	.	CASSPNTVSETQYF	TGTGCCAGCAGCCCGAACACGGTATCTGAGACCCAGTACTTC
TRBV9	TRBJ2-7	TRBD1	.	CASSVGQGAYEQYF	TGTGCCAGCAGCGTAGGGCAGGGGGCCTACGAGCAGTACTTC
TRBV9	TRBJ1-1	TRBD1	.	CASSDPGQGVTEAFF	TGTGCCAGCAGCGACCCGGGACAGGGAGTCACTGAAGCTTTCTTT
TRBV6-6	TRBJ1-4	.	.	CASSGSATNEKLFF	TGTGCCAGCAGCGGGAGCGCAACTAATGAAAAACTGTTTTTT
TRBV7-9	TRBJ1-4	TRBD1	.	CASSEGQTTNEKLFF	TGTGCCAGCAGCGAGGGACAGACAACTAATGAAAAACTGTTTTTT
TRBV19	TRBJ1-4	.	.	CASSKAFATNEKLFF	TGTGCCAGTTCCAAGGCTTTTGCAACTAATGAAAAACTGTTTTTT
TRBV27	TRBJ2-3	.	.	CASSSGADTQYF	TGTGCCAGCAGTTCGGGCGCAGATACGCAGTATTTT
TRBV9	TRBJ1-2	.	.	CASSPAPPLPGRNYGYTF	TGTGCCAGCAGCCCCGCCCCCCCTTTGCCGGGACGGAACTATGGCTACACCTTC
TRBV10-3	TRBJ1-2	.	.	CAISESTGDYGYTF	TGTGCCATCAGTGAGTCGACAGGTGACTATGGCTACACCTTC
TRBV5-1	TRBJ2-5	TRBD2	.	CASSLDMTSGLGTQYF	TGCGCCAGCAGCTTGGATATGACTAGCGGCCTTGGGACCCAGTACTTC
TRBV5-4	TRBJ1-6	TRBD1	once	CASSIQGANSPLHF	TGTGCCAGCAGCATACAGGGGGCTAATTCACCCCTCCACTTT
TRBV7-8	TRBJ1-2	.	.	CASTRGTNYGYTF	TGTGCCAGCACCCGAGGCACCAACTATGGCTACACCTTC
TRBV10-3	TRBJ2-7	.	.	CAISESHEQYF	TGTGCCATCAGTGAGTCCCACGAGCAGTACTTC
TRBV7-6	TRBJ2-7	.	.	CASSYNREFEQYF	TGTGCCAGCAGTTACAACAGGGAGTTCGAGCAGTACTTC
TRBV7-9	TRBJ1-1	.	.	CASSLEGNTEAFF	TGTGCCAGCAGCCTAGAGGGGAACACTGAAGCTTTCTTT
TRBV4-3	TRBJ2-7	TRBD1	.	CASSQEGTGSYEQYF	TGCGCCAGCAGCCAAGAGGGGACAGGGAGCTACGAGCAGTACTTC
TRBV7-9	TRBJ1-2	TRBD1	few	CASSSRGQEGRYTF	TGTGCCAGCAGCTCCCGGGGACAGGAAGGTCGCTACACCTTC
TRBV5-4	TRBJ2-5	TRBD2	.	CASSLGLAGARGETQYF	TGTGCCAGCAGCTTGGGGCTAGCGGGGGCCCGGGGAGAGACCCAGTACTTC
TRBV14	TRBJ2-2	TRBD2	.	CASSRTSGAVAGELFF	TGTGCCAGCAGCCGAACTAGCGGGGCCGTCGCCGGGGAGCTGTTTTTT
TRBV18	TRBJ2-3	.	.	CASSPRSGEKGTDTQYF	TGTGCCAGCTCACCACGTTCGGGGGAGAAGGGCACAGATACGCAGTATTTT